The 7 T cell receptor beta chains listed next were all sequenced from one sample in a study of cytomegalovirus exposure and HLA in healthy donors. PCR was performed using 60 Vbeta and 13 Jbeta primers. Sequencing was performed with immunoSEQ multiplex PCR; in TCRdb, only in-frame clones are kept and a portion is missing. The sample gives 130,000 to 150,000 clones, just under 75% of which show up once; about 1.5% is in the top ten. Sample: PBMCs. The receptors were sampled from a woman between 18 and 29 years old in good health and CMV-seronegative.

CDR3 residues: CASSSLGRGNTEAFF. The CDR3 nucleotides read TGTGCCAGCAGCTCTCTTGGCAGGGGTAACACTGAAGCTTTCTTT. This chain connects TRBV11-2 to TRBJ1-1, with a possible D match to TRBD1 (6 bases). Germline V CDR1 and CDR2: SGHAT, FQNNGV. The CDR3 is 15 amino acids. V lost 4 bases to trimming and J lost 2 bases, with 14 bases between them.

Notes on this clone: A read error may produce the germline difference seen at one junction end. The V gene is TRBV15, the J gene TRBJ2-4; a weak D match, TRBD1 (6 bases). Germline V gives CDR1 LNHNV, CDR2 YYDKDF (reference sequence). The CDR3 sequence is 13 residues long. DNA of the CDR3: TGTGCCACCAGCCGAACGGACAGAAACAGTCAGTACTTC. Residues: CATSRTDRNSQYF.

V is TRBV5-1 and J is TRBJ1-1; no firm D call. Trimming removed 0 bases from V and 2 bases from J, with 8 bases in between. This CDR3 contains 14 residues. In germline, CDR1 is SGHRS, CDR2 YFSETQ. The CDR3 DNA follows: TGCGCCAGCAGCTTGGCAACATCCAACACTGAAGCTTTCTTT. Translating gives CASSLATSNTEAFF.

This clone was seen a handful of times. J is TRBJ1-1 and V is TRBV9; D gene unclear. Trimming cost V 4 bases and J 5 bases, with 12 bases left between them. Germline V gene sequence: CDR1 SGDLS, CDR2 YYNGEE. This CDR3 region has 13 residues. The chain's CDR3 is CASSRPPGTEAFF. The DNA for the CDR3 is TGTGCCAGCAGCCGACCGCCGGGGACTGAAGCTTTCTTT. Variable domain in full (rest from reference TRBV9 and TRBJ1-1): DSGVTQTPKHLITATGQRVTLRCSPRSGDLSVYWYQQSLDQGLQFLIQYYNGEERAKGNILERFSAQQFPDLHSELNLSSLELGDSALYFCASSRPPGTEAFFGQGTRLTVV.

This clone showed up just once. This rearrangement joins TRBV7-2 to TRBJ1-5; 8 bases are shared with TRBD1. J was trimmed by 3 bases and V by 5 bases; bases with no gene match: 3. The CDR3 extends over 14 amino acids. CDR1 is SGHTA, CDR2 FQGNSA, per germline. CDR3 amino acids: CASSPDRANQPQHF. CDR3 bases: TGTGCCAGCAGCCCGGACAGGGCCAATCAGCCCCAGCATTTT.

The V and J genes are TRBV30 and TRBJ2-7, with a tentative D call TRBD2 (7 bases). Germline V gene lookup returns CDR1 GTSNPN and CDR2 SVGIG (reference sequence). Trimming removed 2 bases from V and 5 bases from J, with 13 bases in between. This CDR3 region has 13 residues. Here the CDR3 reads CAWSSRGANEQYV. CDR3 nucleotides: TGTGCCTGGAGTTCCCGGGGGGCAAACGAGCAGTACGTC.

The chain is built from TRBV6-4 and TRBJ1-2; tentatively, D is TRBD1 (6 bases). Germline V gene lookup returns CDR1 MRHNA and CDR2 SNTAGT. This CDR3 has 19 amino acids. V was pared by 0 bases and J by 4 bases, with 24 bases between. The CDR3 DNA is TGTGCCAGCAGTGACTCCTTACCCCCCTCGGCAGGGGAAGCCTATGGCTACACCTTC. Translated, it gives CASSDSLPPSAGEAYGYTF.